By share, the clone carrying this T cell receptor beta chain counts as medium-sized (0.01 to 0.1%). Its matching antigen is unknown. These data come from a study of breast tumors, draining lymph nodes, adjacent tissues. Overall study findings and caveats: Most tumor T cells seemingly derive from lymph node, then expand in tumor. Tumors had less TCR diversity than lymph nodes, more than nontumor tissue. Luminal-like breast cancer showed significantly greater tumor-nontumor repertoire similarity than basal-like breast cancer did.

Germline V gives CDR1 SGHTA, CDR2 FQGNSA. J was trimmed by 8 bases and V by 5 bases; bases with no gene match: 13. The CDR3 runs to 15 residues. TCRdb analysed the multiplex PCR reads with MiXCR anew, one entry per CDR3 protein. The sample consists of approximately 12,000 distinct CDR3 sequences, 36% of them appearing once. Material for sequencing was breast tumor tissue. The rearrangement links TRBV7-2 to TRBJ2-3, with TRBD2 identical over 7 bases. This TCR was recovered from a female donor with breast cancer. Some clones in this sample may be carry-over from other donors' samples. The CDR3 region has the DNA TGTGCCAGCAGCCCGCTCCCAAGCGGGGTGGGTACGCAGTATTTT. Its translation: CASSPLPSGVGTQYF.